The 16 T cell receptor beta chains presented below share a single source sample, sequenced in a study of cytomegalovirus exposure and HLA in healthy donors. The PCR made use of 60 Vbeta and 13 Jbeta primers. Sequencing used immunoSEQ multiplex PCR; TCRdb keeps in-frame clones, though not all of them. The data contain 150,000 to 200,000 clones, roughly 87% of them singletons. Sequencing was done on a sample of PBMCs. These receptors all stem from a girl under two years old in good health and CMV-seronegative.

The chain carries TRBV30 and TRBJ2-7; TRBD1 agrees at 7 bases. Germline V gives CDR1 GTSNPN, CDR2 SVGIG (reference sequence). The trim removed 0 bases at V and 2 bases at J, leaving 7 bases unmatched. There are 15 residues in the CDR3. CDR3 protein: CAWSVGTEQPYEQYF. The CDR3 DNA is TGTGCCTGGAGTGTAGGGACAGAGCAACCCTACGAGCAGTACTTC.

The gene calls are TRBV11-2 and TRBJ2-7; D perhaps matches TRBD2 (6 bases). Germline loops: CDR1 SGHAT, CDR2 FQNNGV. The CDR3 length is 13 residues. The V end lost 5 bases, the J end lost 4 bases, and 12 bases lay between the germline ends. The CDR3 coding sequence is TGTGCCAGCAGCCCCGGCGGGAAATACGAGCAGTACTTC. It translates to CASSPGGKYEQYF.

A single count supports this clone. This chain connects TRBV4-3 to TRBJ1-2; tentatively, D is TRBD1 (5 bases). Trimming left V 1 base short and J 3 bases short, with 15 bases between. CDR3 length: 16 residues. The germline V gene has CDR1 LGHNA and CDR2 YSLEER. CDR3 region: CASSQVFPGNDYGYTF. The DNA for the CDR3 is TGCGCCAGCAGCCAAGTTTTTCCAGGGAATGACTATGGCTACACCTTC.

The gene calls are TRBV9 and TRBJ2-3, with 11 bases that match TRBD2. The J call is doubtful: the DNA matches TRBJ2-1 better. This CDR3 is 16 amino acids long. CDR1 is SGDLS and CDR2 is YYNGEE in the germline V gene. CDR3 region: CASSVAKTSGVNEQFF. CDR3 in DNA: TGTGCCAGCAGCGTAGCTAAGACTAGCGGGGTCAATGAGCAGTTCTTC.

This clone showed up just a few times. The chain links TRBV9 to TRBJ1-2, with D unclear. Germline assignment: CDR1 SGDLS and CDR2 YYNGEE. V lost 4 bases to trimming and J lost 4 bases, with 23 bases between them. The CDR3 length is 17 residues. The CDR3 here is CASSHPRYALGSYGYTF. CDR3 nucleotides: TGTGCCAGCAGCCACCCCAGGTACGCCTTGGGTAGCTATGGCTACACCTTC.

The CDR3 here is CASSLGWGVQETQYF. In nucleotides, the CDR3 is TGTGCCAGCAGCTTAGGGTGGGGAGTACAAGAGACCCAGTACTTC. This chain joins TRBV11-1 and TRBJ2-5; weak D call: TRBD2 (5 bases). CDR1 is SGHAT and CDR2 is FQDESV in the germline V gene (reference sequence). The CDR3 totals 15 residues. With 1 base removed from V and 2 bases from J, the gap between germline ends came to 11 bases.

This clone was recorded once. The rearrangement joins TRBV7-6 to TRBJ1-1; a possible D gene is TRBD1 (5 bases). V gave up 5 bases and J gave up 6 bases, with 16 bases separating them. This CDR3 has 14 amino acids. Germline V gene lookup returns CDR1 SGHVS and CDR2 FNYEAQ. The CDR3 here is CASSPRRGWSEAFF. CDR3 in DNA: TGTGCCAGCAGCCCGAGGCGGGGGTGGTCTGAAGCTTTCTTT. The full variable domain, its missing parts supplied by reference TRBV7-6 and TRBJ1-1, is GAGVSQSPRYKVTKRGQDVALRCDPISGHVSLYWYRQALGQGPEFLTYFNYEAQQDKSGLPNDRFSAERPEGSISTLTIQRTEQRDSAMYRCASSPRRGWSEAFFGQGTRLTVV.

The V and J genes are TRBV5-4 and TRBJ2-3; TRBD2 aligns across 8 bases. The CDR3 is 16 amino acids. Per germline, CDR1 SGHNT and CDR2 YYREEE (reference sequence). Germline trimming cut 0 bases from V and 3 bases from J; bases unmatched to any gene: 6. The CDR3: CASSLGTSRRTDTQYF. Here the CDR3 DNA reads TGTGCCAGCAGCTTGGGGACTAGCAGGAGGACAGATACGCAGTATTTT.

With regard to this clone: The junction and the germline gene differ at one end; a read error may be behind it. The chain combines TRBV6-5 with TRBJ2-7; 7 bases line up with TRBD1. The CDR3 loop spans 11 amino acids. Germline V gives CDR1 MNHEY, CDR2 SVGAGI. CDR3 nucleotides: TGTGCCAGCAGTAATCCGGGACAGCTGATTTTC. Protein product: CASSNPGQLIF.

The chain recombines TRBV9 with TRBJ1-2; no firm D call. Germline V gene sequence: CDR1 SGDLS, CDR2 YYNGEE. Trimming removed 2 bases at V and 4 bases at J, with 12 bases between. The CDR3 loop spans 14 amino acids. CDR3 DNA: TGTGCCAGCAGCGTGGGAGGGAATAGCTATGGCTACACCTTC. Protein product: CASSVGGNSYGYTF. Complete variable domain (other parts from reference TRBV9 and TRBJ1-2): DSGVTQTPKHLITATGQRVTLRCSPRSGDLSVYWYQQSLDQGLQFLIQYYNGEERAKGNILERFSAQQFPDLHSELNLSSLELGDSALYFCASSVGGNSYGYTFGSGTRLTVV.

The rearrangement links TRBV27 to TRBJ2-3; the match to TRBD2 covers 8 bases. This CDR3 comprises 16 residues. Germline V gives CDR1 MNHEY, CDR2 SMNVEV (reference sequence). The J segment lost 3 bases and the V segment lost 3 bases, leaving 8 bases of the junction unmatched. CDR3 sequence (DNA): TGTGCCAGCAGTTTTTTCGGGAGGGCGTCTACAGATACGCAGTATTTT. Translation: CASSFFGRASTDTQYF.

This clone was counted a single time. V and J are TRBV29-1 and TRBJ2-7; D remains ambiguous. The CDR3 is 13 amino acids. Germline assignment: CDR1 SQVTM and CDR2 ANQGSEA. V dropped 2 bases and J dropped 6 bases, with 14 bases sitting between them. CDR3 DNA sequence: TGCAGCGTTGAAAGACCCTTGACTGGCGAGCAGTACTTC. This encodes CSVERPLTGEQYF.

The gene calls are TRBV7-2 and TRBJ2-4; TRBD1 matches at 9 bases. V was clipped by 4 bases and J by 9 bases; unmatched bases: 1. Germline CDR1 and CDR2: SGHTA and FQGNSA. The CDR3 sequence is 12 residues long. This CDR3 reads CASSWTGAIQYF. The CDR3 DNA reads as TGTGCCAGCAGCTGGACAGGGGCCATTCAGTACTTC. The variable domain in full, completed from reference TRBV7-2 and TRBJ2-4, reads GAGVSQSPSNKVTEKGKDVELRCDPISGHTALYWYRQSLGQGLEFLIYFQGNSAPDKSGLPSDRFSAERTGGSVSTLTIQRTQQEDSAVYLCASSWTGAIQYFGAGTRLSVL.

Comments on this clone: Other DNA sequences from this sample encode an identical CDR3 as well. The J gene is TRBJ1-5, the V gene TRBV30, with TRBD1 matching over 7 bases. CDR1 is GTSNPN and CDR2 is SVGIG in the germline V gene (reference sequence). The CDR3 has 13 residues. V was clipped by 2 bases and J by 4 bases; unmatched bases: 2. The CDR3 region has the DNA TGTGCCTGGAGTAGACAGGGAAATCAGCCCCAGCATTTT. Encoded protein: CAWSRQGNQPQHF.

CDR3 coding DNA: TGTGCCAGCAGTGAGTCCCCAGGGGTCGGGGACAATGAGCAGTTCTTC. As protein: CASSESPGVGDNEQFF. This chain connects TRBV6-1 to TRBJ2-1, with TRBD1 as a possible D gene (6 bases). CDR1 and CDR2 (germline): MNHNS, SASEGT. This CDR3 has 16 amino acids. Trimming pared 3 bases from V and 5 bases from J, leaving 17 bases between.

V gene TRBV1 combines with J gene TRBJ2-3; TRBD2 reflects the table's D call only, with no check against the DNA. TRBV1 is a recognized pseudogene. This CDR3 spans 15 amino acids. CDR3 sequence: CTSTAGAFLTDTQYF. The DNA of the CDR3 is TGCACCAGCACCGCGGGGGCCTTTCTCACAGATACGCAGTATTTT.